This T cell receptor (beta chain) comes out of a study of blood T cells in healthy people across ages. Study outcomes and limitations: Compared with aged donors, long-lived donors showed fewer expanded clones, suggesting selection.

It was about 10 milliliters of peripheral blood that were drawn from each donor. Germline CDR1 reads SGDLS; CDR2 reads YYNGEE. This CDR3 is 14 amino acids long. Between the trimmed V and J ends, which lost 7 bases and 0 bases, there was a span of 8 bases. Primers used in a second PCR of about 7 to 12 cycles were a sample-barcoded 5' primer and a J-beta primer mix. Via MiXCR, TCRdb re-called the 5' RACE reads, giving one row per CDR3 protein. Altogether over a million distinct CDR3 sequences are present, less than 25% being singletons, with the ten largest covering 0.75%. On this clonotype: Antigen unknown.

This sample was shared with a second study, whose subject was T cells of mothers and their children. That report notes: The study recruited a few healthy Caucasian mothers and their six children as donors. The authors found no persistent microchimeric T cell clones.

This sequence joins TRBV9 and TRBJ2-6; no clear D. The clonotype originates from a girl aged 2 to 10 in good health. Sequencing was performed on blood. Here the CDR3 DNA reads TGTGCCAGCGCAGAATTCTCTGGGGCCAACGTCCTGACTTTC. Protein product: CASAEFSGANVLTF.